This entry features one T cell receptor beta chain sequence. The antigen remains undetermined. V was pared by 0 bases and J by 2 bases, with 17 bases between. CDR3 length: 17 amino acids. Germline CDR1 LNHNV, CDR2 YYDKDF (reference sequence). The PCR was carried out with 60 Vbeta primers and 13 Jbeta primers. Data came from immunoSEQ multiplex PCR; TCRdb stores just in-frame clones and leaves some out. The sample includes about 110,000 clones, about 80% of them seen just once. The source of the sample is a study of cytomegalovirus exposure and HLA in healthy donors. Findings and limits, study-wide: Later on, an analysis found that several of the most significant clusters appeared to be linked to common viral pathogens, which included parvovirus B19. In a later analysis, a missense DCLRE1C variant was linked to TCR beta V- and J-gene trimming. The study reported that TCR beta sequences accurately predicted HLA-A and HLA-B alleles in most subjects.

The TCR sequence derives from a woman aged 25 to 39 in good health and CMV-seropositive. The chain combines TRBV15 with TRBJ2-7; weak D call: TRBD2 (5 bases). Sequences were obtained from PBMCs. The CDR3 region has the DNA TGTGCCACCAGCAGAGATGAGGTGTTTGACGGGACCTACGAGCAGTACTTC. Translation gives CATSRDEVFDGTYEQYF.